A selection of T cell receptor beta chains follows, all from one sample in a study of shared clonotypes between healthy human individuals. The protocol was immunoSEQ multiplex PCR, while the TCRdb copy is restricted to in-frame clones and leaves out a portion. The repertoire includes about 2.4 million clones, 93% of them detected once, and 0.35% to 0.45% sits in the top ten. Sequencing was performed on naive CD4+ T cells from PBMCs. All receptors derive from a young man in good health. Some clones in this sample may be carry-over from other donors' samples. Both conserved end residues are part of each CDR3. A D gene is named only where the DNA matches it firmly. Size values are once, few and many counts, or a class for expanded clones, and some rows have none.

j_call,d_call,cdr3_length,v_call,clone_size,cdr3_nt,cdr3_aa
TRBJ1-1,NA,13,TRBV25-1,few,TGTGCCAGCAGTGAATTCGGCAGGGGTGAAGCTTTCTTT,CASSEFGRGEAFF
TRBJ2-7,NA,17,TRBV21-1,NA,TGTGCCAGCAGCAAAGAGGGGACATCTCGCAATTTCTACGAGCAGTACTTC,CASSKEGTSRNFYEQYF
TRBJ2-2,NA,16,TRBV5-6,NA,TGTGCCAGCAGCTTGGTGAGGGGCAAAGGCACCGGGGAGCTGTTTTTT,CASSLVRGKGTGELFF
TRBJ2-2,NA,14,TRBV7-3,NA,TGTGCCAGCAGCTTAACTGTAAACACCGGGGAGCTGTTTTTT,CASSLTVNTGELFF
TRBJ2-7,TRBD2,15,TRBV6-1,NA,TGTGCCAGCAGCCCCAGGGGACTAGCGGCGTACGAGCAGTACTTC,CASSPRGLAAYEQYF
TRBJ1-5,NA,14,TRBV6-1,once,TGTGCCAGCAGTGAAGTAGGACATAACCAGCCCCAGCATTTT,CASSEVGHNQPQHF
TRBJ2-5,NA,15,TRBV5-1,NA,TGCGCCAGCAGCGTACTCGGGACCGGTCAAGAGACCCAGTACTTC,CASSVLGTGQETQYF
TRBJ2-1,TRBD1,16,TRBV7-6,NA,TGTGCCAGCGGAATCCTGGGGGACAGTTGGATCGGGGAGCAGTTCTTC,CASGILGDSWIGEQFF
TRBJ1-4,TRBD1,14,TRBV30,NA,TGTGCCTGGATTCCAGGGGGCCGTGATGAAAAACTGTTTTTT,CAWIPGGRDEKLFF
TRBJ2-1,TRBD1,12,TRBV5-1,NA,TGCGCCAGCAGCCTGGGACAGACCGAGCAGTTCTTC,CASSLGQTEQFF
TRBJ2-5,NA,13,TRBV18,NA,TGTGCCAGCTCACCAGGGTCGCGGGAGACCCAGTACTTC,CASSPGSRETQYF
TRBJ2-7,TRBD2,17,TRBV4-1,NA,TGCGCCAGCAGCCCGGGTCGGGGGGACGGATACTCCTACGAGCAGTACTTC,CASSPGRGDGYSYEQYF
TRBJ1-5,TRBD1,14,TRBV7-8,NA,TGTGCCAGTTCCGTAGGGGGCGCGTATCAGCCCCAGCATTTT,CASSVGGAYQPQHF
TRBJ1-5,NA,12,TRBV5-5,NA,TGTGCCAGCAGCTTGAATAATCAGCCCCAGCATTTT,CASSLNNQPQHF
TRBJ2-4,NA,17,TRBV7-2,few,TGTGCCAGCAGCTTAATCAGGGGTCAAGCCGAAGGTGACATTCAGTACTTC,CASSLIRGQAEGDIQYF
TRBJ2-7,TRBD2,14,TRBV2,NA,TGTGCCAGCAGTGAGCCTAGCGGAGTTTACGAGCAGTACTTC,CASSEPSGVYEQYF
TRBJ1-2,NA,13,TRBV7-9,NA,TGTGCCAGCAGCTCGGGGCAGGGTTATGGCTACACCTTC,CASSSGQGYGYTF
TRBJ1-2,TRBD1,15,TRBV7-9,NA,TGTGCCAGCAGCCAGGGGGAAGGGACTAACTATGGCTACACCTTC,CASSQGEGTNYGYTF
TRBJ1-2,TRBD1,15,TRBV28,NA,TGTGCCAGCGAGCCCGGACAGGGGGCTCACTATGGCTACACCTTC,CASEPGQGAHYGYTF
TRBJ1-1,NA,16,TRBV7-9,NA,TGTGCCAGCAGCTTAAGAACGGGTTTAGGAGACACTGAAGCTTTCTTT,CASSLRTGLGDTEAFF
TRBJ2-3,TRBD2,19,TRBV27,NA,TGTGCCAGCAGTTTACCCCACCGCGGGGGCGGGAGGGCCTTCGGTACGCAGTATTTT,CASSLPHRGGGRAFGTQYF
TRBJ2-5,TRBD1,16,TRBV15,NA,TGTGCCACCAGCAGGGGATCACAGGGGCTGGCTGAGACCCAGTACTTC,CATSRGSQGLAETQYF
TRBJ2-1,TRBD1,14,TRBV29-1,NA,TGCAGCTCGAAGGTACAGGGGGCAATCAATGAGCAGTTCTTC,CSSKVQGAINEQFF
TRBJ2-4,TRBD2,16,TRBV5-1,once,TGCGCCAGCAGCTCACTAGCGGGAGAGGGATCGCACATTCAGTACTTC,CASSSLAGEGSHIQYF
TRBJ1-5,TRBD1,15,TRBV28,NA,TGTGCCAGCAGTTTCCCGGACAGGCGGGGGCAGCCCCAGCATTTT,CASSFPDRRGQPQHF
TRBJ1-1,TRBD1,15,TRBV2,NA,TGTGCCAGCAGCTACAGGGGCTCGGGGAACACTGAAGCTTTCTTT,CASSYRGSGNTEAFF